These T cell receptor beta chains were read from a single sample in a study of T-cell reconstitution after alpha-beta-depleted transplantation in children. From the PCR reads, TCRdb called clonotypes with MiXCR, one entry per CDR3 protein. The table has 200,000 to 300,000 distinct CDR3 sequences, 9.5% to 15% seen once. The sequences come from PBMCs from the stem cell graft donor, collected from the stem cell graft. These receptors came from a human donor who donated a stem cell graft to a child with acute lymphoblastic leukemia. CDR3s include the opening cysteine and the closing phenylalanine or tryptophan. D genes are given only for firm matches. Size values are once, few and many counts, or a class for expanded clones, and some rows have none.

TRBJ1-5 | TRBV12-3/TRBV12-4 | NA | NA | TGTGCCAGCAGTTTAGCGGGACATAGCAATCAGCCCCAGCATTTT | CASSLAGHSNQPQHF
TRBJ2-4 | TRBV27 | NA | many | TGTGCCAGCAGTTTCCGGGGGGCCTTAGCCAAAAACATTCAGTACTTC | CASSFRGALAKNIQYF
TRBJ1-1 | TRBV6-1 | NA | many | TGTGCCAGCAGTCTGAATATCCAAGGGGCCGGCTTCGCTGAAGCTTTCTTT | CASSLNIQGAGFAEAFF
TRBJ1-1 | TRBV19 | NA | NA | TGTGCCAGTAGGAAGACACCGAACACTGAAGCTTTCTTT | CASRKTPNTEAFF
TRBJ2-4 | TRBV30 | NA | NA | TGTGCCTGGAGTGTACCGGACAGCCACAAAAACATTCAGTACTTC | CAWSVPDSHKNIQYF
TRBJ1-2 | TRBV30 | TRBD1 | many | TGTGCCTGGAGGATAACCGGGACAGGGTTAAGTGGCTACACCTTC | CAWRITGTGLSGYTF
TRBJ1-1 | TRBV30 | NA | NA | TGTGCCTGGAGTGTAGAGGGGGTGGCTGAAGCTTTCTTT | CAWSVEGVAEAFF
TRBJ2-3 | TRBV7-2 | NA | many | TGTGCCAGCAGACGGGACCTAACAGATACGCAGTATTTT | CASRRDLTDTQYF
TRBJ1-4 | TRBV7-9 | TRBD1 | many | TGTGCCAGCAGTTTACGACAGGGTAATGAAAAACTGTTTTTT | CASSLRQGNEKLFF
TRBJ1-2 | TRBV5-1 | NA | many | TGCGCCAGCAGCCTAGGACAGATTCCCTATGGCTACACCTTC | CASSLGQIPYGYTF
TRBJ2-7 | TRBV9 | NA | few | TGTGCCAGCAGCGTAGGATGGAATTTCATAAACGAGCAGTACTTC | CASSVGWNFINEQYF
TRBJ2-1 | TRBV6-1 | TRBD1 | many | TGTGCCAGCAGTCGGGACAGTGAATCCTACAATGAGCAGTTCTTC | CASSRDSESYNEQFF
TRBJ2-2 | TRBV5-1 | NA | many | TGCGCCAGCAGGAAACAGGGCTTAAACACCGGGGAGCTGTTTTTT | CASRKQGLNTGELFF
TRBJ2-5 | TRBV24-1 | NA | many | TGTGCCACCAGTGATATGGGGGGAAAGACCCAGTACTTC | CATSDMGGKTQYF
TRBJ2-5 | TRBV5-1 | NA | many | TGCGCCAGCAGCTCCCCTCCCGGCCAGGGACAAGAGACCCAGTACTTC | CASSSPPGQGQETQYF
TRBJ2-7 | TRBV15 | NA | many | TGTGCCACCAGCAGAGATCACGGGACACCTAGCTCCTACGAGCAGTACTTC | CATSRDHGTPSSYEQYF
TRBJ2-7 | TRBV10-3 | NA | many | TGTGCCATCGGCCCTCGGGGCAGTGTCTCCTACGAGCAGTACTTC | CAIGPRGSVSYEQYF
TRBJ2-1 | TRBV4-2 | TRBD2 | many | TGTGCCAGCAGCCAGGTGACTAGCGGAAACTACAATGAGCAGTTCTTC | CASSQVTSGNYNEQFF
TRBJ2-5 | TRBV13 | TRBD1 | many | TGTGCCAGCAGCCCGAACGCCGGGACAGTAATACAAGAGACCCAGTACTTC | CASSPNAGTVIQETQYF
TRBJ2-7 | TRBV20-1 | NA | many | TGCAGTGCTAGAGAGGAGCCGGGCCGGAGGGAGCAGTACTTC | CSAREEPGRREQYF
TRBJ2-7 | TRBV5-1 | NA | many | TGCGCCAGCAGCCCCGGAGCGGACAGAAGCTACGAGCAGTACTTC | CASSPGADRSYEQYF
TRBJ2-5 | TRBV5-1 | NA | many | TGCGCCAGCAGCCTGACAGGCACTCGTGAGGAGACCCAGTACTTC | CASSLTGTREETQYF
TRBJ2-4 | TRBV5-6 | TRBD2 | many | TGTGCCAGCAGCTTGGTTGGGACTAGCGTGGCCAAAAACATTCAGTACTTC | CASSLVGTSVAKNIQYF
TRBJ1-1 | TRBV29-1 | TRBD1 | NA | TGCAGCGTTGTTGAACAGGGGGGCACTGAAGCTTTCTTT | CSVVEQGGTEAFF
TRBJ1-3 | TRBV5-5 | NA | many | TGTGCCAGCAGCTTGGAGGGCGATCCTGGAAACACCATATATTTT | CASSLEGDPGNTIYF
TRBJ2-1 | TRBV21-1 | NA | many | TGTGCCAGCAGCAAGATTACTAGCGGGACCCCTACGAGGGAGCAGTTCTTC | CASSKITSGTPTREQFF
TRBJ2-2 | TRBV5-1 | TRBD2 | many | TGCGCCAGCAGTCCCACCCGTAGCGGGCTGAACACCGGGGAGCTGTTTTTT | CASSPTRSGLNTGELFF
TRBJ2-1 | TRBV3-1 | NA | NA | TGTGCCTCCACCCAAAGAGGTAGGACGGCGAGCTCCTACAATGAGCAGTTCTTC | CASTQRGRTASSYNEQFF
TRBJ1-1 | TRBV6-5 | NA | many | TGTGCCATCAGTAGACTATCGGGAACTGAAGCTTTCTTT | CAISRLSGTEAFF
TRBJ2-7 | TRBV5-1 | NA | many | TGCGCCAGCAGCTTCTTCGGGCCCCGTAGGAACGAGCAGTACTTC | CASSFFGPRRNEQYF
TRBJ2-1 | TRBV4-2 | TRBD1 | NA | TGTGCCAGCAGCACGACAGGGGGGGGGTCGGCAGAGCAGTTCTTC | CASSTTGGGSAEQFF
TRBJ2-4 | TRBV6-2/TRBV6-3 | NA | few | TGTGCCAGCAGCCCAGTGGAACTAGCCAAAAACATTCAGTACTTC | CASSPVELAKNIQYF